Sequencing of this TCR beta chain was carried out in a study of neurological immune-mediated disorders. TCRdb recomputed calls from the 5' RACE reads with MiXCR, one row per CDR3 protein. The table has 40,000 or so distinct CDR3 sequences, roughly an eighth seen once. This clonotype was picked up many times. V was clipped by 1 base and J by 3 bases, with 5 bases between them. Germline CDR1 is SGHDT and CDR2 is YYEEEE. This CDR3 has 14 residues. V gene TRBV5-6 combines with J gene TRBJ1-6; TRBD1 is a possible D gene (5 bases). The receptor was isolated from a woman aged 45-65 years with HTLV-1-associated myelopathy (HAM/TSP). Sequencing used PBMCs. The CDR3 bases are TGTGCCAGCAGCTTGCAGGGCTATAATTCACCCCTCCACTTT. The encoded protein is CASSLQGYNSPLHF.